A single sample is the source of the 30 T cell receptor beta chains below, sequenced in a study of blood T cell repertoires in COVID-19. Clones were sequenced by immunoSEQ multiplex PCR, and TCRdb holds only the in-frame ones, with some missing. The table lists 250,000 to 350,000 clones, roughly 90% of them singletons, with 2.9% in the top ten. What was sequenced was peripheral blood. These receptors all stem from a woman aged 25-40 years with COVID-19, enrolled during active disease.

With respect to this clone: Additional DNA sequences in this sample encode the identical CDR3. This rearrangement joins TRBV10-3 to TRBJ2-1, with TRBD1 identical over 7 bases. The V and J ends lost 6 bases and 10 bases, in that order; junction bases with no gene match: 3. Germline assignment: CDR1 ENHRY and CDR2 SYGVKD. This CDR3 has 11 amino acids. CDR3 sequence reads: CAIRTGNEQFF. CDR3 DNA: TGTGCCATCAGGACAGGGAACGAGCAGTTCTTC.

This chain uses TRBV30 with TRBJ1-1, with D unclear. V lost 0 bases to trimming and J lost 4 bases, with 12 bases between them. Germline CDR1 and CDR2: GTSNPN and SVGIG (reference sequence). This CDR3 is built from 14 residues. CDR3 residues: CAWSVRHPSTEAFF. CDR3 coding DNA: TGTGCCTGGAGTGTCAGGCATCCGAGCACTGAAGCTTTCTTT.

V and J are TRBV5-1 and TRBJ1-1; D is unresolved. Germline values: CDR1 SGHRS, CDR2 YFSETQ. The length of the CDR3 is 13 residues. The V end was cut by 7 bases, the J end by 1 base, with 11 bases between. For the CDR3, the DNA is TGCGCCAGCGGTCTACTAGAGAACACTGAAGCTTTCTTT. This translates into CASGLLENTEAFF.

The CDR3 bases are TGTGCCAGCAGCCAAGGAGCTGGCGGGAGGCCGGGCGAGCAGTACTTC. Translating it yields CASSQGAGGRPGEQYF. The chain carries TRBV3-1 (or the pseudogene TRBV3-2) and TRBJ2-7, with 8 positions matching TRBD2. V shed 1 base and J 6 bases; nucleotides not matched to a gene: 11. This CDR3 region has 16 residues. Germline V CDR1 and CDR2: LGHDT, YNNKEL (reference sequence).

The V and J genes are TRBV30 and TRBJ1-2, with TRBD1 matching 12 bases. The CDR3 runs 15 residues. Germline CDR1 and CDR2: GTSNPN and SVGIG (reference sequence). V trimming: 8 bases; J trimming: 2 bases; junction bases outside the gene matches: 9. The CDR3 sequence is CAMGGQGAWNYGYTF. CDR3 DNA: TGTGCCATGGGGGGACAGGGGGCTTGGAACTATGGCTACACCTTC.

As to this clone: The sample has other DNA sequences that encode this CDR3 too. The chain has TRBV15 and TRBJ2-7; D possibly corresponds to TRBD2 (5 bases). Looked up from germline, CDR1 is LNHNV and CDR2 is YYDKDF (reference sequence). Deletions cut 3 bases from V and 3 bases from J, with 12 bases between. This CDR3 has 14 residues. Here the CDR3 reads CATSSGGTGYEQYF. In DNA, the CDR3 is TGTGCCACCAGCAGCGGAGGTACGGGCTACGAGCAGTACTTC.

The chain has TRBV6-6 and TRBJ2-1, with 10 bases matching TRBD2. With 4 bases clipped from V and 7 bases from J, the junction kept 4 bases outside the gene matches. CDR3 length equals 14 residues. From germline, CDR1 is MNHNY and CDR2 SVGAGI (reference sequence). The CDR3 bases are TGTGCCAGCAGTTGGGAGCGGGAGGGGAATGAGCAGTTCTTC. The encoded protein is CASSWEREGNEQFF.

The chain links TRBV5-1 to TRBJ2-7; D may be TRBD1 (6 bases). CDR1 is SGHRS and CDR2 is YFSETQ in the germline V gene. V lost 1 base and J 5 bases, leaving 19 bases between the germline ends. CDR3 length: 16 residues. The CDR3 here is CASSLRRGQGPDEQYF. CDR3 nucleotide sequence: TGCGCCAGCAGCTTGAGGCGTGGGCAGGGGCCGGACGAGCAGTACTTC.

The rearrangement links TRBV5-1 to TRBJ1-6; perhaps TRBD1 as D (5 bases). V lost 0 bases to trimming and J lost 10 bases, with 17 bases between them. CDR1 is SGHRS, CDR2 YFSETQ, per germline. This CDR3 has 16 amino acids. The CDR3 is CASSLGGGRLDSPLHF. The CDR3 DNA reads TGCGCCAGCAGCTTGGGGGGCGGCCGTCTAGACTCACCCCTCCACTTT.

The chain couples TRBV10-1 to TRBJ2-3; no reliable D call. CDR1 WNHNN and CDR2 SYGVQD come from the germline V gene (reference sequence). The V end was cut by 3 bases, the J end by 3 bases, with 10 bases between. The CDR3 sequence is 14 residues long. Here the CDR3 DNA reads TGCGCCAGCAGTGATCGGAGAGCTACAGATACGCAGTATTTT. It codes for CASSDRRATDTQYF.

This clone was observed many times. The J gene is TRBJ2-7, the V gene TRBV5-1; TRBD2 matches at 10 bases. CDR3 length equals 16 residues. Germline assignment: CDR1 SGHRS and CDR2 YFSETQ. J gave up 0 bases and V 0 bases, and 3 bases lay outside the gene matches. The CDR3 protein is CASSLGSSGSSYEQYF. The CDR3 bases are TGCGCCAGCAGCTTGGGATCTAGCGGGAGCTCCTACGAGCAGTACTTC. Variable domain in full (rest from reference TRBV5-1 and TRBJ2-7): KAGVTQTPRYLIKTRGQQVTLSCSPISGHRSVSWYQQTPGQGLQFLFEYFSETQRNKGNFPGRFSGRQFSNSRSEMNVSTLELGDSALYLCASSLGSSGSSYEQYFGPGTRLTVT.

The chain combines TRBV5-1 with TRBJ2-1; the match to TRBD2 covers 7 bases. Germline trimming cut 4 bases from V and 8 bases from J; bases unmatched to any gene: 12. The germline V gene has CDR1 SGHRS and CDR2 YFSETQ. The CDR3 runs 15 residues. CDR3 region: CASSPSLAAGDEQFF. DNA for the CDR3: TGCGCCAGCAGCCCGTCTCTAGCGGCAGGAGATGAGCAGTTCTTC.

The chain is built from TRBV27 and TRBJ2-1; 10 positions agree with TRBD2. The CDR3 is 17 amino acids. J lost 4 bases, V lost 5 bases, and 11 bases had no gene match. Germline assignment: CDR1 MNHEY and CDR2 SMNVEV (reference sequence). CDR3 sequence: CASSPPRAGGPYNEQFF. The CDR3 coding sequence is TGTGCCAGCAGTCCCCCACGAGCGGGAGGGCCATACAATGAGCAGTTCTTC.

This rearrangement joins TRBV28 to TRBJ2-5; a possible D gene is TRBD1 (6 bases). CDR1 and CDR2 from the germline V gene are MDHEN and SYDVKM. CDR3 length: 16 residues. Trimming cost V 1 base and J 5 bases, with 17 bases left between them. CDR3 amino acids: CASSLFRQGIPETQYF. The CDR3 bases are TGTGCCAGCAGTTTATTTCGGCAGGGGATTCCTGAGACCCAGTACTTC.

CDR3 DNA: TGTGCCAGTAGTATTCCCCCAGGGGGCGCGAATGGCTACACCTTC. Its protein product is CASSIPPGGANGYTF. This chain joins TRBV19 and TRBJ1-2; 8 bases align to TRBD1. Per the germline V gene, CDR1 is LNHDA and CDR2 is SQIVND (reference sequence). The CDR3 runs to 15 residues. J was trimmed by 6 bases and V by 3 bases; bases with no gene match: 9.

The rearrangement joins TRBV27 to TRBJ2-3; D may be TRBD2 (5 bases). The V and J ends lost 6 bases and 4 bases respectively, with 5 bases between them. The V gene's germline CDR1 is MNHEY and CDR2 SMNVEV (reference sequence). The CDR3 totals 11 residues. The CDR3 region is CASRRADTQYF. The CDR3 coding sequence is TGTGCCAGCAGGCGGGCAGATACGCAGTATTTT.

The genes are TRBV28 and TRBJ2-1, with TRBD2 as a possible D gene (6 bases). The CDR3 runs to 11 residues. CDR1 and CDR2 from the germline V gene are MDHEN and SYDVKM. V was shortened by 8 bases and J by 15 bases, with 17 bases between the two germline ends. The CDR3, as DNA: TGTGCCAGCTGGAGGGCCGGGTCGGGGTTCTTC. Residues: CASWRAGSGFF.

The rearrangement links TRBV6-6 to TRBJ1-4, with a tentative D call TRBD1 (5 bases). Germline CDR1 is MNHNY and CDR2 is SVGAGI (reference sequence). The V gene lost 0 bases and the J gene lost 6 bases, with 5 bases spanning the gap. CDR3 length: 13 residues. CDR3 sequence (DNA): TGTGCCAGCAGTTACTCGACAGATGAAAAACTGTTTTTT. Its protein is CASSYSTDEKLFF.

This clone was picked up a small number of times. This rearrangement joins TRBV4-2 to TRBJ1-3; D not certain. Germline assignment: CDR1 LGHNA and CDR2 YNFKEQ. CDR3 length: 16 residues. The ends were cut back, 0 bases at V and 0 bases at J, with 9 bases in the middle. The CDR3 bases are TGTGCCAGCAGCCAAGATCCAGGCTACTCTGGAAACACCATATATTTT. Translation: CASSQDPGYSGNTIYF.

The chain uses TRBV6-4 and TRBJ2-3, with a possible D match to TRBD1 (5 bases). Germline CDR1 reads MRHNA; CDR2 reads SNTAGT. The CDR3 is 15 residues long. The V end lost 5 bases, the J end lost 2 bases, and 14 bases lay between the germline ends. The CDR3 bases are TGTGCCAGCAGTCCAGACAGCCAATTCACAGATACGCAGTATTTT. This gives the protein CASSPDSQFTDTQYF.

The CDR3: CASVPSVNTGELFF. In DNA, the CDR3 is TGTGCCAGCGTACCTAGCGTGAACACCGGGGAGCTGTTTTTT. This chain links TRBV27 with TRBJ2-2; D might be TRBD2 (6 bases). Between the trimmed V and J ends, which lost 8 bases and 1 base, there was a span of 11 bases. CDR1 MNHEY and CDR2 SMNVEV come from the germline V gene (reference sequence). There are 14 residues in the CDR3.

J is TRBJ1-1 and V is TRBV24-1; 9 bases line up with TRBD1. The CDR3 sequence is 15 residues long. V lost 4 bases to trimming and J lost 3 bases; unmatched junction nucleotides: 5. Germline V CDR1 and CDR2: KGHDR, SFDVKD. CDR3 in DNA: TGTGCCACCAGTGACCCCCGACAGGGGGACACTGAAGCTTTCTTT. Amino acids: CATSDPRQGDTEAFF.

This rearrangement joins TRBV18 to TRBJ1-1; tentatively, D is TRBD1 (5 bases). This CDR3 has 15 amino acids. V was cut by 3 bases and J by 1 base, with 12 bases left in between. Germline CDR1 KGHSH, CDR2 LQKENI. The CDR3 reads CASSPQPTENTEAFF. The DNA of the CDR3 is TGTGCCAGCTCACCGCAACCGACAGAGAACACTGAAGCTTTCTTT.

The CDR3 DNA is TGTGCCAGCAGCCATGACAGGGCGAACGGCTACACCTTC. The encoded protein is CASSHDRANGYTF. V gene TRBV3-1 (or the pseudogene TRBV3-2) combines with J gene TRBJ1-2; 7 bases line up with TRBD1. The germline V gene has CDR1 LGHDT and CDR2 YNNKEL (reference sequence). The trim removed 3 bases at V and 8 bases at J, leaving 6 bases unmatched. The CDR3 length is 13 residues.

As concerns this clone: Other DNA sequences in the same sample also yield this CDR3. This chain links TRBV27 with TRBJ2-3; D is undetermined. In germline, CDR1 is MNHEY, CDR2 SMNVEV (reference sequence). The CDR3 runs to 11 residues. V was clipped by 4 bases and J by 6 bases, with 5 bases between them. Here the CDR3 DNA reads TGTGCCAGCAGTTCCGGGGATACGCAGTATTTT. Amino acid sequence: CASSSGDTQYF.

The genes are TRBV7-9 and TRBJ2-7; maybe TRBD2 (6 bases). Germline CDR1 is SEHNR and CDR2 is FQNEAQ (reference sequence). There are 14 residues in the CDR3. Trimming took 6 bases from V and 12 from J, leaving 24 bases between them. DNA for the CDR3: TGTGCCAGCAGATTTAACGACCCCACGGGAGCAGTGTACTTC. Residues: CASRFNDPTGAVYF.

The chain recombines TRBV6-5 with TRBJ1-1; TRBD1 agrees at 7 bases. Germline lookup yields CDR1 MNHEY and CDR2 SVGAGI. CDR3 size: 14 residues. The J segment lost 4 bases and the V segment lost 6 bases, leaving 8 bases of the junction unmatched. The CDR3 protein is CASRRQGSSTEAFF. In DNA form, the CDR3 reads TGTGCCAGCAGGCGACAGGGCTCGAGCACTGAAGCTTTCTTT.

The rearrangement joins TRBV11-2 to TRBJ2-3, with TRBD2 as a possible D gene (5 bases). CDR1 is SGHAT and CDR2 is FQNNGV in the germline V gene. Trimming shortened V by 2 bases and J by 1 base, and 10 bases separated the two germline ends. This CDR3 is built from 15 residues. CDR3 sequence reads: CASSLRARGTDTQYF. CDR3 nucleotides: TGTGCCAGCAGCTTAAGGGCGAGGGGCACAGATACGCAGTATTTT.

The J gene is TRBJ2-5, the V gene TRBV5-1; D perhaps matches TRBD1 (5 bases). V lost 2 bases, J lost 7 bases, and 12 bases lay in between. There are 13 residues in the CDR3. Germline V gene data show CDR1 as SGHRS and CDR2 as YFSETQ. CDR3 region: CASSFTFDRTQYF. As DNA, the CDR3 is TGCGCCAGCAGCTTCACCTTCGACAGGACCCAGTACTTC. Complete variable domain (other parts from reference TRBV5-1 and TRBJ2-5): KAGVTQTPRYLIKTRGQQVTLSCSPISGHRSVSWYQQTPGQGLQFLFEYFSETQRNKGNFPGRFSGRQFSNSRSEMNVSTLELGDSALYLCASSFTFDRTQYFGPGTRLLVL.

The rearrangement links TRBV11-3 to TRBJ2-3; D perhaps matches TRBD2 (5 bases). Trimming stripped 4 bases from V and 5 bases from J, with 13 bases between. CDR3 size: 14 residues. Germline V gene lookup returns CDR1 SGHNT and CDR2 YENEEA. The CDR3, as DNA: TGTGCCAGCAGCTCGGGCCACCGGGGAGATACGCAGTATTTT. Protein: CASSSGHRGDTQYF.